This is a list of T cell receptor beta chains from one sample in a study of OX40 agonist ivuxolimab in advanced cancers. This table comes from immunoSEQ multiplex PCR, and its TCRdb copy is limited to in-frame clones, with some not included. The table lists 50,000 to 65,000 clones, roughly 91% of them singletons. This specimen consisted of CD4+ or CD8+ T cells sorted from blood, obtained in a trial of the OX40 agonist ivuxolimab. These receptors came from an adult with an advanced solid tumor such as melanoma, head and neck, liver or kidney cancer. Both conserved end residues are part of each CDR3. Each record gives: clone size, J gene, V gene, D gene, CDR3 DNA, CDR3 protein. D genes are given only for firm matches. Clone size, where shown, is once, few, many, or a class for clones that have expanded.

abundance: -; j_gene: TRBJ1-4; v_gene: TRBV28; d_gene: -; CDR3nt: TGTGCCAGCACCAATTCCCCCAGGGAAAAACTGTTTTTT; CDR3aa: CASTNSPREKLFF
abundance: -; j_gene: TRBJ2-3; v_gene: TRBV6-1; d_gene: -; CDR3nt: TGTGCCACCCGGTTGGGGGATACGCAGTATTTT; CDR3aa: CATRLGDTQYF
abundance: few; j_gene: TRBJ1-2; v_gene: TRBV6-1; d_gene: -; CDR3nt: TGTGCCAGCAGTGAAGGGGGAGGGGTACTTGGCTACACCTTC; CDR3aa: CASSEGGGVLGYTF
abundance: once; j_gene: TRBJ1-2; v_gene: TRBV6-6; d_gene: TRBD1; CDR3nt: TGTGCCAGCAGTTGGGGACAGGAGGGTGCTGGCTACACCTTC; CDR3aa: CASSWGQEGAGYTF
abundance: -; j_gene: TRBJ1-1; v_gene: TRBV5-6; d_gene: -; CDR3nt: TGTGCCAGCAGCTTGGTCGGGTCGGCCCGTCGGACTGAAGCTTTCTTT; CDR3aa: CASSLVGSARRTEAFF
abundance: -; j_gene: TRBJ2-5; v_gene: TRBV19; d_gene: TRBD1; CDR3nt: TGTGCCAGTAGTGTACGCAGGGGGCTGGATGAGACCCAGTACTTC; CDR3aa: CASSVRRGLDETQYF
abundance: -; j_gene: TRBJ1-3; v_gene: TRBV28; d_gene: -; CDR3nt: TGTGCCAGCAGTTTATTGGGTCAGAAGAACTCTGGAAACACCATATATTTT; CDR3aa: CASSLLGQKNSGNTIYF
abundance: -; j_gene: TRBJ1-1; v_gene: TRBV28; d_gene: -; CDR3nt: TGTGCCAGCAGACTCGGAAGGTGGGACACTGAAGCTTTCTTT; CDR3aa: CASRLGRWDTEAFF
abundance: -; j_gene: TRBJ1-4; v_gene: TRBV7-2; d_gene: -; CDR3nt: TGTGCCAGCAGCCCAACCGGGTCGGCTAATGAAAAACTGTTTTTT; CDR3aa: CASSPTGSANEKLFF
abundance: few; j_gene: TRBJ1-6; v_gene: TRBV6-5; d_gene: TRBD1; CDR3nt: TGTGCCAGCAGTTACCCAGGGGGACCCCTCCACTTT; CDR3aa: CASSYPGGPLHF
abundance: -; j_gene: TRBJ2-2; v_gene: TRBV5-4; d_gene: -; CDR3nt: TGTGCCAGCAGCTTGGACAGGACCTCCAGGGGGGAGCTGTTTTTT; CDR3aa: CASSLDRTSRGELFF
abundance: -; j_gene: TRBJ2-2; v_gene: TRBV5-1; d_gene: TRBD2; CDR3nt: TGCGCCAGCAGCCTCGGGACTAGCGGGAGTTATGGCGGGGAGCTGTTTTTT; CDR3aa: CASSLGTSGSYGGELFF
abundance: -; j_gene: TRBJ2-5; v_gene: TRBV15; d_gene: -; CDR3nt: TGTGCCACCAACAGGAGGCTTCGGGAGACCCAGTACTTC; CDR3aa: CATNRRLRETQYF
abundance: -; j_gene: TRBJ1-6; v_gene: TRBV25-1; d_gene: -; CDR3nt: TGTGCCAGCAGTGATCGTCGGGATTCACCCCTCCACTTT; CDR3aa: CASSDRRDSPLHF
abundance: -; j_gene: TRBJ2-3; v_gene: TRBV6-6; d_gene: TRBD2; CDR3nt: TGTGCCAGCAGCGGACTAGCGGAGCGCACAGATACGCAGTATTTT; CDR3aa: CASSGLAERTDTQYF
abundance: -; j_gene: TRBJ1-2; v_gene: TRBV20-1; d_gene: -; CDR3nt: TGCAGTGCCACGGACAGCTATGGCTACACCTTC; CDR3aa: CSATDSYGYTF
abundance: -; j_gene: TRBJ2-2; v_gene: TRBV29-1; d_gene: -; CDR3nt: TGCAGCGTTGATCCAGAGAACACCGGGGAGCTGTTTTTT; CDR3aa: CSVDPENTGELFF
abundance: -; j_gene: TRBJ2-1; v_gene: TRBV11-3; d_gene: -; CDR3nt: TGTGCCAGCAGTCTGGGACGCAATGAGCAGTTCTTC; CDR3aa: CASSLGRNEQFF
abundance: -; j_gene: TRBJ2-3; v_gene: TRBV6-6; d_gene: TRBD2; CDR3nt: TGTGCCAGCAATGGACTAGCGGACGGCACAGATACGCAGTATTTT; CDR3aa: CASNGLADGTDTQYF
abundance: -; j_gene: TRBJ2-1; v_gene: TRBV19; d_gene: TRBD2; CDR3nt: TGTGCCAAACTAGCGGGAGGAGCCAATGAGCAGTTCTTC; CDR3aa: CAKLAGGANEQFF
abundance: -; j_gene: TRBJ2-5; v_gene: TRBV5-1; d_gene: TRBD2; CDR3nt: TGCGCCAGCACCCTAAGCGGGGCGATTCAAGAGACCCAGTACTTC; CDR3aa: CASTLSGAIQETQYF
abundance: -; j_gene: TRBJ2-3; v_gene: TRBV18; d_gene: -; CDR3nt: TGTGCCAGCTCACCTCCCAGCTCTCCAGATACGCAGTATTTT; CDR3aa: CASSPPSSPDTQYF
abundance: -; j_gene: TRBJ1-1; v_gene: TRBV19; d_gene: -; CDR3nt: TGTGCCAGTAGTAACCAGGGCCTGACTGAAGCTTTCTTT; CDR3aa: CASSNQGLTEAFF
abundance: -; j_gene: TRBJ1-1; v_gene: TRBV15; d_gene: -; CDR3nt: TGTGCCACCAGCAGAGATAGGGATGGGGCGGCTGCTTTCTTT; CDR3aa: CATSRDRDGAAAFF
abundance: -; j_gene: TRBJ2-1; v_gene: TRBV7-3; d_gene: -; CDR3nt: TGTGCCAGCAGTCCCCGTTCAGCGTGGCGCAATGAGCAGTTCTTC; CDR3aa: CASSPRSAWRNEQFF
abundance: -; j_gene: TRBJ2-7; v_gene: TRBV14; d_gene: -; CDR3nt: TGTGCCAGCAGCGTAACAGTTTCCTACGAGCAGTACTTC; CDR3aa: CASSVTVSYEQYF
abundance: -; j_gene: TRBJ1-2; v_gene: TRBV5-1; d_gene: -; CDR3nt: TGCGCCAGCAGCCCGGGGGGGCAGTATGGCTACACCTTC; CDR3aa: CASSPGGQYGYTF
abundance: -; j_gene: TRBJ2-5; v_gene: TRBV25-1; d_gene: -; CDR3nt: TGTGCCAGCAGTGTCCCAGGGATGGAGACCCAGTACTTC; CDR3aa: CASSVPGMETQYF
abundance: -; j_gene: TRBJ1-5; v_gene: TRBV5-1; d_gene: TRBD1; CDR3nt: TGCGCCAGCAGCTTGGGGGACAGGGGAGGGGAGCCCCAGCATTTT; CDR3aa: CASSLGDRGGEPQHF
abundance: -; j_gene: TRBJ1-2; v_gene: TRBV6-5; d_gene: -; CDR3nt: TGTGCCAGCAGTAGGGCTCTCGACTATGGCTACACCTTC; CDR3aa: CASSRALDYGYTF
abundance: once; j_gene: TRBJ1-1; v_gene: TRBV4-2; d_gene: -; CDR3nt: TGTGCCAGCAGCTCCTTCAGGGGAGGTGTCACTGAAGCTTTCTTT; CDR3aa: CASSSFRGGVTEAFF
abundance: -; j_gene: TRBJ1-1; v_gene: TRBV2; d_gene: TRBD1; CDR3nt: TGTGCCAGCACTAAAGACAGGGGATTTGTGAACACTGAAGCTTTCTTT; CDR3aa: CASTKDRGFVNTEAFF
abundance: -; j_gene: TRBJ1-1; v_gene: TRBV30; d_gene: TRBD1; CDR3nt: TGTGCCTGGAACAGGGGGGGCGGTACGACTGAAGCTTTCTTT; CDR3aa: CAWNRGGGTTEAFF
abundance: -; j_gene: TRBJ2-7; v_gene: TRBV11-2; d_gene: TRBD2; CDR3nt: TGTGCCAGCAGCCCAGTTAGCGGGAGAGGGAGTGAGCAGTACTTC; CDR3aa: CASSPVSGRGSEQYF
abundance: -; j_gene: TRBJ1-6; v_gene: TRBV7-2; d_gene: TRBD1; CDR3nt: TGTGCCAGCAGCTTAGGGACAGGGGTTTTTTCACCCCTCCACTTT; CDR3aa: CASSLGTGVFSPLHF
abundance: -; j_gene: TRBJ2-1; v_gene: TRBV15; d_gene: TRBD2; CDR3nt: TGTGCCACCAGCAGAGACCTAGCGGGAGGCAATGAGCAGTTCTTC; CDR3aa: CATSRDLAGGNEQFF
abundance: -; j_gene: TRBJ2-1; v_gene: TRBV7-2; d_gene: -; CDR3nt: TGTGCCAGCAGCTTAGTGGATTACAATGAGCAGTTCTTC; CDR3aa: CASSLVDYNEQFF
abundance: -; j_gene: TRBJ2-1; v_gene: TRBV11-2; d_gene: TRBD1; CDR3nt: TGTGCCAGCAGCCCCTGGGACAGGTACAATGAGCAGTTCTTC; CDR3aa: CASSPWDRYNEQFF
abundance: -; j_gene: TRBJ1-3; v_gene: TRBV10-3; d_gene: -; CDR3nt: TGTGCCATCAGGGACGGTCGGGACCCCGGAAACACCATATATTTT; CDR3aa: CAIRDGRDPGNTIYF
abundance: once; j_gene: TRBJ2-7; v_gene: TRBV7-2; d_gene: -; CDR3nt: TGTGCCAGCAGCCCAGGGGGGGGCTCCTACGAGCAGTACTTC; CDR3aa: CASSPGGGSYEQYF
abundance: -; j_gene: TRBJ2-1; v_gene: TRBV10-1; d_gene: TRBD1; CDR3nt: TGCGCCAGCAGCCCTCTGGGACAGGGTTACAATGAGCAGTTCTTC; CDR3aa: CASSPLGQGYNEQFF
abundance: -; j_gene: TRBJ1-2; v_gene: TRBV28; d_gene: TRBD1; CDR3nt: TGTGCCAGCAGTTCCCCCGCAGGGGGGGACAGGGGTAATGGCTACACCTTC; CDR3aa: CASSSPAGGDRGNGYTF
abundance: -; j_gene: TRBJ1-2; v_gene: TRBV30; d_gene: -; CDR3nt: TGTGCCTGGAGTCGGGAAAACTATGGCTACACCTTC; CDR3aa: CAWSRENYGYTF
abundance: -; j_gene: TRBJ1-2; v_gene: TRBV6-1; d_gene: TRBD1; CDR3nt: TGTGCCAGCAGGAGGGAACAGGGGGGTAACTATGGCTACACCTTC; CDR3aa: CASRREQGGNYGYTF
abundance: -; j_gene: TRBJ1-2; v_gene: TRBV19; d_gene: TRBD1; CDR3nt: TGTGCCAGTAGTCCTGGGGACAGGCTCTATGGCTACACCTTC; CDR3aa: CASSPGDRLYGYTF
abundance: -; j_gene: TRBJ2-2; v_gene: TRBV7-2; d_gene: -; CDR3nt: TGTGCCAGCAGCTTTTGGGGGAAAGCGAACACCGGGGAGCTGTTTTTT; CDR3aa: CASSFWGKANTGELFF
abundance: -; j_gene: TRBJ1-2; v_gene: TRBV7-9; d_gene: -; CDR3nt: TGTGCCAGCAGCGAGGCTTTTGGGGGCTACACCTTC; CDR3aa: CASSEAFGGYTF
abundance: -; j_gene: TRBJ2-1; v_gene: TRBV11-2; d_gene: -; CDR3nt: TGTGCCAGCAGCTTAGGAGGAATTGAGCAGTTCTTC; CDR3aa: CASSLGGIEQFF
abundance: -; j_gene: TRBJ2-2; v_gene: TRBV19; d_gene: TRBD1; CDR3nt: TGTGCCAGTAGTATGATGGGACAGGGGGCTGGCGGGGAGCTGTTTTTT; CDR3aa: CASSMMGQGAGGELFF
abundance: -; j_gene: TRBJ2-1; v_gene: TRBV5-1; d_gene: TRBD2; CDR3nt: TGCGCCAGCAGCCTGAGGGGCGGGAGCGACAATGAGCAGTTCTTC; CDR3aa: CASSLRGGSDNEQFF
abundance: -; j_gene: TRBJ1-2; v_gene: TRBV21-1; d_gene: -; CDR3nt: TGTGCCAGCAGCAATAGGGGGACAGGACGGACCTATGGCTACACCTTC; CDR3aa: CASSNRGTGRTYGYTF
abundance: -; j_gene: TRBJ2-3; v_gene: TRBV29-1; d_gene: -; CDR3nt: TGCAGCGATTATCTAGCCCCTCTGGCAGATACGCAGTATTTT; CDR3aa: CSDYLAPLADTQYF